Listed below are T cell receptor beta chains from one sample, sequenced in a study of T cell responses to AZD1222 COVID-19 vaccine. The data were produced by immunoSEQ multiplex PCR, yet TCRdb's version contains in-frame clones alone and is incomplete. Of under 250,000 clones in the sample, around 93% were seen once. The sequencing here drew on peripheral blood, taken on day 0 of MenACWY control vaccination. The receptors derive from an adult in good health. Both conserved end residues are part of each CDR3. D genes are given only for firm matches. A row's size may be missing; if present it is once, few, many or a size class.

TGTGCCAGCAGTTTCCCCGGAGGCCGGGGGGAAAAACTGTTTTTT,CASSFPGGRGEKLFF,TRBV28,NA,TRBJ1-4,NA
TGTGCCAGCAGCTTAGGGCGTACTTTTTCTAACTATGGCTACACCTTC,CASSLGRTFSNYGYTF,TRBV7-2,NA,TRBJ1-2,NA
TGTGCCAGCAGCTCGGACGGCGGGACAGGGTCGTTAAACTTC,CASSSDGGTGSLNF,TRBV7-9,once,TRBJ1-2,TRBD1
TGTGCCAGCAGTGAAGCGCTAACAGCGACTAACTATGGCTACACCTTC,CASSEALTATNYGYTF,TRBV6-1,NA,TRBJ1-2,NA
TGTGCCAGCAGCTTGTCTGGGATTGACACCGGGGAGCTGTTTTTT,CASSLSGIDTGELFF,TRBV5-6,NA,TRBJ2-2,NA
TGTGCCAGCAGCCCACGGACAGGGGGCAATGAAAAACTGTTTTTT,CASSPRTGGNEKLFF,TRBV7-2,NA,TRBJ1-4,TRBD1
TGTGCCATCAGTGTTGACAGGGACTACTACACCTTC,CAISVDRDYYTF,TRBV10-3,NA,TRBJ1-2,TRBD1
TGTGCCAGCAGTCAGGACAGGGTCTATAATTCACCCCTCCACTTT,CASSQDRVYNSPLHF,TRBV7-2,once,TRBJ1-6,TRBD1
TGTGCCTGGAGAAGTGAAAACTCTGGAAACACCATATATTTT,CAWRSENSGNTIYF,TRBV30,NA,TRBJ1-3,NA
TGTGCCAGCAGCACCGGGACAGGGGGCCCGGATACGCAGTATTTT,CASSTGTGGPDTQYF,TRBV2,NA,TRBJ2-3,TRBD1
TGCAGTGCTAGTCCATTAGGAGCGGGGGGCACAGATACGCAGTATTTT,CSASPLGAGGTDTQYF,TRBV20-1,NA,TRBJ2-3,TRBD2
TGCGCCAGCAGCCCTGGACAGGTTCCCTATGGCTACACCTTC,CASSPGQVPYGYTF,TRBV4-1,NA,TRBJ1-2,TRBD1
TGTGCCAGTAGGTCCGGGACTAGCGGATCAGATACGCAGTATTTT,CASRSGTSGSDTQYF,TRBV19,NA,TRBJ2-3,TRBD2
TGTGCCAGCAGCTTGCGGCAGCTAACTCATGGCTACACCTTC,CASSLRQLTHGYTF,TRBV5-4,few,TRBJ1-2,NA
TGTGCCAGCAGCCCCGACAGGTCTAACACCGGGGAGCTGTTTTTT,CASSPDRSNTGELFF,TRBV7-6,NA,TRBJ2-2,NA
TGCAGTGCTAGTCAAGGGGTGACGGGCTACACCTTC,CSASQGVTGYTF,TRBV20-1,NA,TRBJ1-2,NA
TGTGCCAGTAGTAAGACTGGCTACGAGCAGTACTTC,CASSKTGYEQYF,TRBV19,once,TRBJ2-7,NA
TGTGCCAGCAGCTTACCAGGGTTAGAAAACACCATATATTTT,CASSLPGLENTIYF,TRBV7-2,NA,TRBJ1-3,NA
TGTGCCAGCAGCTTAGATCCAGGGGCGGGTTCACCCCTCCACTTT,CASSLDPGAGSPLHF,TRBV7-8,NA,TRBJ1-6,NA
TGTGCCAGCAGTGCAGGGGGAACCACTGAAGCTTTCTTT,CASSAGGTTEAFF,TRBV25-1,NA,TRBJ1-1,TRBD1
TGTGCCAGTAGCGCCGGGACTCCGAATTCACCCCTCCACTTT,CASSAGTPNSPLHF,TRBV19,NA,TRBJ1-6,NA
TGTGCCAGCAGGCTGATGGGAGGGCTAATTAATTCACCCCTCCACTTT,CASRLMGGLINSPLHF,TRBV21-1,once,TRBJ1-6,NA
TGTGCCAGCAGTTACTCGGACAGGATTAACACTGAAGCTTTCTTT,CASSYSDRINTEAFF,TRBV6-5,NA,TRBJ1-1,TRBD1
TGTGCCAGCAGCCTCGGACTATTACAGGGTCAGAGGGGGCCTTACGAGCAGTACTTC,CASSLGLLQGQRGPYEQYF,TRBV9,NA,TRBJ2-7,NA
TGTGCCAGCAGTCGAGACAGGGGAGGCTATGGCTACACCTTC,CASSRDRGGYGYTF,TRBV28,NA,TRBJ1-2,TRBD1
TGTGCCAGCAGTTTTTTTCCTAGCGGGGGCGTCACAGATACGCAGTATTTT,CASSFFPSGGVTDTQYF,TRBV27,NA,TRBJ2-3,TRBD2
TGTGCCAGCCGGACGCAGGGGCAGGGCGGGGAGCTGTTTTTT,CASRTQGQGGELFF,TRBV2,NA,TRBJ2-2,NA
TGTGCCAGCAGCCAATTTGCAGGGGGCGTCGGCTACACCTTC,CASSQFAGGVGYTF,TRBV3-1/TRBV3-2,NA,TRBJ1-2,TRBD1
TGTGCCAGCTCACCACCCCCGAGGGATACGCAGTATTTT,CASSPPPRDTQYF,TRBV18,NA,TRBJ2-3,NA
TGTGCCAGCAGCGGCATAGATCAGTTCTTC,CASSGIDQFF,TRBV6-2/TRBV6-3,NA,TRBJ2-1,NA
TGTGCCAGCAGCCTATCCAATGAGCAGTTCTTC,CASSLSNEQFF,TRBV12-3/TRBV12-4,NA,TRBJ2-1,NA
TGTGCTATTCAGGGGTCACCTAACTATGGCTACACCTTC,CAIQGSPNYGYTF,TRBV28,NA,TRBJ1-2,NA
TGTGCCACTATAGTAGCTTTCTTT,CATIVAFF,TRBV6-4,NA,TRBJ1-1,NA
TGCGCCAGCAGCCAATTTCATACAGGCATGAACACTGAAGCTTTCTTT,CASSQFHTGMNTEAFF,TRBV4-3,NA,TRBJ1-1,NA
TGCGCCAGCAGCCTTAGGGGCCCTATGGCTGAAGCTTTCTTT,CASSLRGPMAEAFF,TRBV4-1,NA,TRBJ1-1,NA
TGTGCCAGCTCACCCTCGACAGGGACCTACGAGCAGTACTTC,CASSPSTGTYEQYF,TRBV18,NA,TRBJ2-7,TRBD1
TGTGCCAGTAGTAACCGGGGCTTAAACACTGAAGCTTTCTTT,CASSNRGLNTEAFF,TRBV19,NA,TRBJ1-1,NA
TGCGCCAGCAGTTCGACTGGAAAAGAGACCCAGTACTTC,CASSSTGKETQYF,TRBV5-1,once,TRBJ2-5,NA
TGTGCCAGCAGCTTAGGCCCAGAAAGAGGAGCTTTCTTT,CASSLGPERGAFF,TRBV7-9,NA,TRBJ1-1,NA
TGTGCCAGCAGCTCGGGATTAGCAGGTACAGATACGCAGTATTTT,CASSSGLAGTDTQYF,TRBV5-4,NA,TRBJ2-3,NA
TGTGCCAGCAGCGACAGGGGGTATCAGCCCCAGCATTTT,CASSDRGYQPQHF,TRBV6-1,once,TRBJ1-5,TRBD1
TGTGCCAGCTCCCAGGGATCCTATAATTCACCCCTCCACTTT,CASSQGSYNSPLHF,TRBV18,NA,TRBJ1-6,NA
TGTGCCTGGGGCCGGGCAGTGAACACTGAAGCTTTCTTT,CAWGRAVNTEAFF,TRBV30,NA,TRBJ1-1,NA
TGTGCCAGCAGTTCCCGGGACAGAAGAATGAATACGCAGTATTTT,CASSSRDRRMNTQYF,TRBV28,NA,TRBJ2-3,TRBD1
TGTGCCAGCAGCTTGGCTGGGGCTGGGGCCAACGTCCTGACTTTC,CASSLAGAGANVLTF,TRBV11-1,NA,TRBJ2-6,NA
TGTGCCAGCAGTGATCATCAGAACCCGCTCTCCTACGAGCAGTACTTC,CASSDHQNPLSYEQYF,TRBV6-1,NA,TRBJ2-7,NA
TGTGCCTCAAACCACAGGGCACTTAATTCACCCCTCCACTTT,CASNHRALNSPLHF,TRBV30,NA,TRBJ1-6,NA
TGTGCCAGCAGTGGAGGGGACAGAGGACAGCCCCAGCATTTT,CASSGGDRGQPQHF,TRBV2,NA,TRBJ1-5,TRBD1
TGTGCCAGCAGCCAAATGGGGCAGCCCCAGCATTTT,CASSQMGQPQHF,TRBV3-1/TRBV3-2,NA,TRBJ1-5,NA
TGTGCCAGCAGCTCGGGAGGGAACTATGGCTACACCTTC,CASSSGGNYGYTF,TRBV12-3/TRBV12-4,NA,TRBJ1-2,NA
TGTGCCAGTAGTATAGATAGGGGGGCGAACACTGAAGCTTTCTTT,CASSIDRGANTEAFF,TRBV19,NA,TRBJ1-1,NA
TGTGCCAGCAGCTCACCCCTTCCAGGACAGCCCCAGCATTTT,CASSSPLPGQPQHF,TRBV7-2,once,TRBJ1-5,NA
TGTGCCAGCAGCTTGTTTCCGGAAGGCACAGATACGCAGTATTTT,CASSLFPEGTDTQYF,TRBV5-5,NA,TRBJ2-3,NA